Listed below are T cell receptor beta chains from one sample, sequenced in a study of CD8 T cells in ankylosing spondylitis. TCRdb analysed the 5' RACE reads with MiXCR anew, one entry per CDR3 protein. The data show approximately 200,000 distinct CDR3 sequences, around 13% seen once. The source material was blood, either unsorted or a sorted T cell fraction (not recorded which). The receptors originated from a male donor with ankylosing spondylitis or in good health (not recorded which). Each CDR3 is given without its conserved first and last residue. The order of the fields is CDR3 protein, clone size, V gene, J gene. Size is stated for part of the rows, as once, few or many counts, or as a class when the clone is expanded.

CDR3 protein: ASSDSERGGYNEQF; clone size: few; V gene: TRBV6-4; J gene: TRBJ2-1
CDR3 protein: SVYQGAGSEQF; clone size: .; V gene: TRBV29-1; J gene: TRBJ2-1
CDR3 protein: SARDPVSYEQY; clone size: many; V gene: TRBV20-1; J gene: TRBJ2-7
CDR3 protein: SARPQGQAAQY; clone size: .; V gene: TRBV20-1; J gene: TRBJ2-5
CDR3 protein: ASRDPPEPDTQY; clone size: .; V gene: TRBV10-2; J gene: TRBJ2-3
CDR3 protein: ASSIDREPYEQY; clone size: once; V gene: TRBV19; J gene: TRBJ2-7
CDR3 protein: ASSVQEQVRGYT; clone size: .; V gene: TRBV5-4; J gene: TRBJ1-2
CDR3 protein: ASSTSGGPSYEQY; clone size: .; V gene: TRBV19; J gene: TRBJ2-7
CDR3 protein: ASSLEAAMNTEAF; clone size: .; V gene: TRBV7-6; J gene: TRBJ1-1
CDR3 protein: ASSPPEGPRSPQY; clone size: .; V gene: TRBV6-1; J gene: TRBJ2-5
CDR3 protein: SVSFFRLRKGMNTEAF; clone size: .; V gene: TRBV29-1; J gene: TRBJ1-1
CDR3 protein: ASSLAEGPGELF; clone size: .; V gene: TRBV5-8; J gene: TRBJ2-2
CDR3 protein: ASSPLGLAGYNEQF; clone size: .; V gene: TRBV3-1; J gene: TRBJ2-1
CDR3 protein: SASGVRLAGGQETQY; clone size: .; V gene: TRBV20-1; J gene: TRBJ2-5
CDR3 protein: ASGQSPGDTQY; clone size: .; V gene: TRBV19; J gene: TRBJ2-3
CDR3 protein: ASSAGQSPLETQY; clone size: few; V gene: TRBV5-1; J gene: TRBJ2-5
CDR3 protein: SVEEQGVRT; clone size: few; V gene: TRBV29-1; J gene: TRBJ1-2
CDR3 protein: ASSPLTGGLGELF; clone size: .; V gene: TRBV5-1; J gene: TRBJ2-2
CDR3 protein: ASSLGLTADTQY; clone size: few; V gene: TRBV7-9; J gene: TRBJ2-3
CDR3 protein: AISEIGEQGDTEAF; clone size: many; V gene: TRBV10-3; J gene: TRBJ1-1
CDR3 protein: ASSLTDVGNYGYT; clone size: few; V gene: TRBV4-1; J gene: TRBJ1-2
CDR3 protein: ASSRSTDTQY; clone size: many; V gene: TRBV7-9; J gene: TRBJ2-3
CDR3 protein: SARGGVEISLH; clone size: .; V gene: TRBV20-1; J gene: TRBJ1-6
CDR3 protein: ASTPGQQVTYEQY; clone size: few; V gene: TRBV19; J gene: TRBJ2-7
CDR3 protein: ASSPRSGTGFNYGYT; clone size: few; V gene: TRBV9; J gene: TRBJ1-2
CDR3 protein: ASRRTSYNEQF; clone size: .; V gene: TRBV9; J gene: TRBJ2-1
CDR3 protein: ASMPSGAGEETQY; clone size: few; V gene: TRBV3-1; J gene: TRBJ2-5
CDR3 protein: ASSPLAGVNQPQH; clone size: .; V gene: TRBV5-1; J gene: TRBJ1-5
CDR3 protein: ASSFGTSGRPMSSYNEQF; clone size: many; V gene: TRBV5-1; J gene: TRBJ2-1
CDR3 protein: ASSQDFWGNEQF; clone size: few; V gene: TRBV3-1; J gene: TRBJ2-1
CDR3 protein: ASSPAGVGEQY; clone size: few; V gene: TRBV12-3/TRBV12-4; J gene: TRBJ2-7
CDR3 protein: ASSPVRSGRTQWYEQY; clone size: .; V gene: TRBV12-3/TRBV12-4; J gene: TRBJ2-7
CDR3 protein: ASRRPEGGDEQY; clone size: .; V gene: TRBV2; J gene: TRBJ2-7
CDR3 protein: ASRRTDPSYEQY; clone size: .; V gene: TRBV5-1; J gene: TRBJ2-7
CDR3 protein: TSSLERDGGELF; clone size: once; V gene: TRBV7-9; J gene: TRBJ2-2
CDR3 protein: ASNSYNEQF; clone size: .; V gene: TRBV7-2; J gene: TRBJ2-1
CDR3 protein: ASSSGLAGLYNEQF; clone size: few; V gene: TRBV5-1; J gene: TRBJ2-1
CDR3 protein: AISEPLYTGELF; clone size: few; V gene: TRBV10-3; J gene: TRBJ2-2
CDR3 protein: ASSSHRELF; clone size: .; V gene: TRBV7-9; J gene: TRBJ2-2
CDR3 protein: AWSQPGQGAYEQY; clone size: .; V gene: TRBV30; J gene: TRBJ2-7
CDR3 protein: AISETDYEQY; clone size: few; V gene: TRBV10-3; J gene: TRBJ2-7
CDR3 protein: ASSLGHSNTEAF; clone size: many; V gene: TRBV5-1; J gene: TRBJ1-1
CDR3 protein: ASSQEPPQSDTQY; clone size: few; V gene: TRBV4-1; J gene: TRBJ2-3
CDR3 protein: ASSSGATGELF; clone size: .; V gene: TRBV7-8; J gene: TRBJ2-2
CDR3 protein: ASSEKAISTDTQY; clone size: .; V gene: TRBV2; J gene: TRBJ2-3
CDR3 protein: SARGVLAGGLSYEQY; clone size: few; V gene: TRBV20-1; J gene: TRBJ2-7
CDR3 protein: ASSFGIGEQY; clone size: .; V gene: TRBV27; J gene: TRBJ2-7
CDR3 protein: ASSLASPAPGSSDGELF; clone size: .; V gene: TRBV7-2; J gene: TRBJ2-2
CDR3 protein: ASSPHPGTGSNVLT; clone size: .; V gene: TRBV27; J gene: TRBJ2-6
CDR3 protein: ASSTTGTPVTNYGYT; clone size: .; V gene: TRBV18; J gene: TRBJ1-2
CDR3 protein: ASSLGGSLYGYT; clone size: many; V gene: TRBV7-9; J gene: TRBJ1-2
CDR3 protein: ASSPGTGAEKLF; clone size: .; V gene: TRBV13; J gene: TRBJ1-4
CDR3 protein: SASTGYRAGGDEQF; clone size: .; V gene: TRBV29-1; J gene: TRBJ2-1